Below, 24 T cell receptor beta chains from the same sample are listed, as sequenced in a study of cytomegalovirus exposure and HLA in healthy donors. Primers included in the PCR were 60 Vbeta and 13 Jbeta primers. The method was immunoSEQ multiplex PCR; TCRdb's version includes in-frame clones alone and lacks a portion of them. The sample has under 150,000 clones, approximately 77% seen once; the top ten hold about 5.3%. What was sequenced was PBMCs. These TCRs come from a woman aged 45-59 years in good health and CMV-seronegative.

The J gene is TRBJ1-2, the V gene TRBV5-5; TRBD1 matches at 12 bases. CDR3 length: 16 residues. The germline gives CDR1 SGHKS, CDR2 YYEKEE (reference sequence). With V trimmed by 4 bases and J by 7 bases, 11 bases remained unmatched. This CDR3 reads CASSITAGTGGFGYTF. CDR3 nucleotides: TGTGCCAGCAGCATTACTGCCGGGACAGGGGGCTTTGGCTACACCTTC. Combining the CDR3 with reference TRBV5-5 and TRBJ1-2 gives the whole variable domain DAGVTQSPTHLIKTRGQQVTLRCSPISGHKSVSWYQQVLGQGPQFIFQYYEKEERGRGNFPDRFSARQFPNYSSELNVNALLLGDSALYLCASSITAGTGGFGYTFGSGTRLTVV.

The chain uses TRBV4-1 and TRBJ2-5; TRBD2 matches 7 bases. With V trimmed by 1 base and J by 0 bases, 5 bases remained unmatched. Per germline, CDR1 MGHRA and CDR2 YSYEKL. The CDR3 totals 16 residues. CDR3 region: CASSQGSGAYQETQYF. The CDR3 coding sequence is TGCGCCAGCAGCCAAGGGAGCGGGGCGTACCAAGAGACCCAGTACTTC.

The rearrangement joins TRBV4-3 to TRBJ1-1; D call uncertain. Trimming left V 6 bases short and J 1 base short, with 9 bases between. Per the germline V gene, CDR1 is LGHNA and CDR2 is YSLEER. The CDR3 has 13 amino acids. CDR3 sequence: CASSGRQNTEAFF. For the CDR3, the DNA is TGCGCCAGCAGTGGGAGACAGAACACTGAAGCTTTCTTT.

This chain connects TRBV2 to TRBJ2-1; D may be TRBD2 (5 bases). Germline assignment: CDR1 SNHLY and CDR2 FYNNEI. The V end lost 4 bases, the J end lost 10 bases, and 11 bases lay between the germline ends. CDR3 length: 12 amino acids. This chain's CDR3 is CASSGTLGEQFF. CDR3 nucleotide sequence: TGTGCCAGCAGTGGGACTTTGGGCGAGCAGTTCTTC.

This clone appeared once. J is TRBJ1-2 and V is TRBV10-3; TRBD1 agrees at 10 bases. Germline V gene data show CDR1 as ENHRY and CDR2 as SYGVKD. With V trimmed by 6 bases and J by 2 bases, 0 bases remained unmatched. The CDR3 is 13 residues long. CDR3 sequence (DNA): TGTGCCATCAGGGGACAGGGGAACTATGGCTACACCTTC. Translating gives CAIRGQGNYGYTF.

V usage is TRBV28 and J usage is TRBJ2-7; 9 nucleotides align to TRBD1. The CDR3 has 16 residues. The J segment lost 2 bases and the V segment lost 2 bases, leaving 7 bases of the junction unmatched. Germline-derived CDR1 and CDR2 are MDHEN and SYDVKM. CDR3 in amino acids: CASSLAGQGPTYEQYF. The CDR3 DNA follows: TGTGCCAGCAGTTTAGCGGGACAGGGTCCTACCTACGAGCAGTACTTC.

The rearrangement joins TRBV14 to TRBJ2-6; possibly TRBD1 for D (6 bases). Per germline, CDR1 SGHDN and CDR2 FVKESK. Trimming removed 0 bases from V and 0 bases from J, with 18 bases in between. This CDR3 contains 20 residues. The CDR3 sequence: CASSQEVRSGALSGANVLTF. For the CDR3, the DNA is TGTGCCAGCAGCCAAGAAGTGAGGTCAGGGGCCCTCTCTGGGGCCAACGTCCTGACTTTC.

Worth noting for this clone: The junction departs from germline at one end; a sequencing error may be responsible. This sequence joins TRBV30 and TRBJ2-7; the match to TRBD1 covers 7 bases. Germline V lookup: CDR1 GTSNPN, CDR2 SVGIG (reference sequence). The CDR3 is 15 residues long. The CDR3: CAWSSRDSFFSPQNF. The CDR3 region has the DNA TGTGCCTGGTCTTCACGGGACAGTTTTTTCTCCCCCCAGAACTTC.

The gene calls are TRBV6-1 and TRBJ2-6; no clear D. The CDR3 sequence is 17 residues long. Germline V CDR1 and CDR2: MNHNS, SASEGT. V lost 0 bases and J lost 1, with 10 bases in between. The chain's CDR3 is CASSEASPLSGANVLTF. The CDR3 DNA follows: TGTGCCAGCAGTGAAGCGTCGCCCCTATCTGGGGCCAACGTCCTGACTTTC.

This sequence joins TRBV30 and TRBJ2-7; 7 nucleotides match TRBD1. Trimming took 4 bases from V and 3 from J; bases not matched to a gene: 6. Looked up from germline, CDR1 is GTSNPN and CDR2 is SVGIG (reference sequence). The CDR3 totals 13 residues. As DNA, the CDR3 is TGTGCCTGGACACAGGGACAGTACTACGAGCAGTACTTC. The encoded protein is CAWTQGQYYEQYF.

The V gene is TRBV11-2, the J gene TRBJ1-2, with unresolved D. The CDR3 runs 15 residues. With 1 base removed from V and 6 bases from J, the gap between germline ends came to 15 bases. Looked up from germline, CDR1 is SGHAT and CDR2 is FQNNGV. The CDR3 loop is CASSLASSGSHGYTF. For the CDR3, the DNA is TGTGCCAGCAGCTTAGCTAGCTCAGGCTCTCATGGCTACACCTTC.

V gene TRBV7-2 combines with J gene TRBJ1-1; D is ambiguous. The V gene lost 1 base and the J gene lost 7 bases, with 13 bases spanning the gap. The CDR3 runs to 14 residues. Germline V gives CDR1 SGHTA, CDR2 FQGNSA. The CDR3 reads CASSLVSGPGEAFF. CDR3 nucleotide sequence: TGTGCCAGCAGCTTAGTATCGGGTCCGGGTGAAGCTTTCTTT. The variable domain in full, with the rest retrieved from reference TRBV7-2 and TRBJ1-1, is GAGVSQSPSNKVTEKGKDVELRCDPISGHTALYWYRQSLGQGLEFLIYFQGNSAPDKSGLPSDRFSAERTGGSVSTLTIQRTQQEDSAVYLCASSLVSGPGEAFFGQGTRLTVV.

This CDR3 reads CAWSEGMNTEAFF. CDR3 in DNA: TGTGCCTGGAGTGAGGGGATGAACACTGAAGCTTTCTTT. This chain links TRBV30 with TRBJ1-1; TRBD1 is a possible D gene (5 bases). V was trimmed by 1 base and J by 0 bases, leaving 6 bases between them. Looked up from germline, CDR1 is GTSNPN and CDR2 is SVGIG (reference sequence). This CDR3 has 13 amino acids.

This clone was seen more than once but under ten times. This chain links TRBV7-9 with TRBJ2-1; 12 positions match TRBD1. Germline V lookup: CDR1 SEHNR, CDR2 FQNEAQ (reference sequence). The CDR3 has 15 residues. The J segment lost 9 bases and the V segment lost 4 bases, leaving 7 bases of the junction unmatched. CDR3 DNA: TGTGCCAGCAGCTCCTGGGACAGGGGGCGCAGTGAGCAGTTCTTC. Protein: CASSSWDRGRSEQFF.

This chain uses TRBV5-1 with TRBJ1-4, with 8 bases aligning to TRBD1. Trimming removed 4 bases from V and 4 bases from J; junction bases left unmatched: 6. CDR3 size: 15 residues. Germline V CDR1 and CDR2: SGHRS, YFSETQ. CDR3 nucleotides: TGCGCCAGCAGCCTAGAGGACAGGGTTAATGAAAAACTGTTTTTT. It codes for CASSLEDRVNEKLFF. Filled out from reference TRBV5-1 and TRBJ1-4, the complete variable domain reads KAGVTQTPRYLIKTRGQQVTLSCSPISGHRSVSWYQQTPGQGLQFLFEYFSETQRNKGNFPGRFSGRQFSNSRSEMNVSTLELGDSALYLCASSLEDRVNEKLFFGSGTQLSVL.

This chain links TRBV5-6 with TRBJ1-4; unclear D gene. CDR1 is SGHDT and CDR2 is YYEEEE in the germline V gene. The CDR3 is made up of 15 amino acids. Trimming removed 4 bases at V and 3 bases at J, with 13 bases between. CDR3 sequence reads: CASSDRTGANEKLFF. The CDR3 DNA follows: TGTGCCAGCAGCGACCGGACCGGGGCTAATGAAAAACTGTTTTTT.

The chain employs TRBV19 and TRBJ1-5, with 7 positions matching TRBD1. Per the germline V gene, CDR1 is LNHDA and CDR2 is SQIVND (reference sequence). The ends lost 6 bases at V and 0 bases at J; junction bases unmatched: 5. The CDR3 runs to 15 residues. The CDR3 DNA follows: TGTGCCAGTAGCGACAGGGATTTTAGCAATCAGCCCCAGCATTTT. Protein: CASSDRDFSNQPQHF.

The chain carries TRBV9 and TRBJ1-4; D perhaps matches TRBD1 (5 bases). Deletions cut 0 bases from V and 2 bases from J, with 8 bases between. Germline V CDR1 and CDR2: SGDLS, YYNGEE. The CDR3 has 15 residues. CDR3 nucleotides: TGTGCCAGCAGCGTAGATCGGGGGACTAATGAAAAACTGTTTTTT. This sequence encodes CASSVDRGTNEKLFF. The variable domain in full, completed from reference TRBV9 and TRBJ1-4, reads DSGVTQTPKHLITATGQRVTLRCSPRSGDLSVYWYQQSLDQGLQFLIQYYNGEERAKGNILERFSAQQFPDLHSELNLSSLELGDSALYFCASSVDRGTNEKLFFGSGTQLSVL.

The chain couples TRBV5-4 to TRBJ2-5; D possibly corresponds to TRBD1 (5 bases). This CDR3 has 14 residues. Germline V gives CDR1 SGHNT, CDR2 YYREEE (reference sequence). V was trimmed by 0 bases and J by 2 bases, leaving 8 bases between them. The CDR3 region has the DNA TGTGCCAGCAGCTTGGGCAGGGTTCAAGAGACCCAGTACTTC. Encoded protein: CASSLGRVQETQYF.

V gene TRBV28 combines with J gene TRBJ2-7; D is possibly TRBD2 (5 bases). This CDR3 comprises 14 residues. CDR1 and CDR2 (germline): MDHEN, SYDVKM. V lost 3 bases, J lost 0 bases, and 9 bases lay in between. Here the CDR3 DNA reads TGTGCCAGCAGTTTCCCGAGGGTCTCCTACGAGCAGTACTTC. Translation: CASSFPRVSYEQYF.

The chain carries TRBV16 and TRBJ1-4; unclear D gene. CDR3 size: 14 residues. The V end lost 1 base, the J end lost 7 bases, and 10 bases lay between the germline ends. CDR1 and CDR2 (germline): KGHSY, FQNENV. The CDR3 reads CASSQYGGGEKLFF. Written as DNA, the CDR3 is TGTGCCAGCAGCCAATATGGTGGCGGTGAAAAACTGTTTTTT.

V is TRBV11-2 and J is TRBJ2-4, with 9 positions matching TRBD1. J was trimmed by 3 bases and V by 1 base; bases with no gene match: 13. Per germline, CDR1 SGHAT and CDR2 FQNNGV. The CDR3 runs to 19 residues. Here the CDR3 DNA reads TGTGCCAGCAGCTTAGTATACCGGGACAGGGTAGAGGGCAAAAACATTCAGTACTTC. It translates to CASSLVYRDRVEGKNIQYF.

This clone was detected a few times. The gene calls are TRBV11-2 and TRBJ1-1; a weak D match, TRBD1 (5 bases). This CDR3 contains 13 residues. Deletions cut 4 bases from V and 6 bases from J, with 12 bases between. CDR1 and CDR2 from the germline V gene are SGHAT and FQNNGV. The CDR3 bases are TGTGCCAGCAGCTCCACGGCGGGGGCTGAAGCTTTCTTT. Protein sequence: CASSSTAGAEAFF.

This clone appeared a few times. The chain employs TRBV11-3 and TRBJ2-5; TRBD1 agrees at 9 bases. Germline trimming cut 5 bases from V and 1 base from J; bases unmatched to any gene: 5. Germline V gene sequence: CDR1 SGHNT, CDR2 YENEEA. There are 15 residues in the CDR3. The CDR3 spells CASSNPTGGQETQYF. The CDR3 DNA follows: TGTGCCAGCAGCAATCCGACAGGGGGCCAAGAGACCCAGTACTTC.